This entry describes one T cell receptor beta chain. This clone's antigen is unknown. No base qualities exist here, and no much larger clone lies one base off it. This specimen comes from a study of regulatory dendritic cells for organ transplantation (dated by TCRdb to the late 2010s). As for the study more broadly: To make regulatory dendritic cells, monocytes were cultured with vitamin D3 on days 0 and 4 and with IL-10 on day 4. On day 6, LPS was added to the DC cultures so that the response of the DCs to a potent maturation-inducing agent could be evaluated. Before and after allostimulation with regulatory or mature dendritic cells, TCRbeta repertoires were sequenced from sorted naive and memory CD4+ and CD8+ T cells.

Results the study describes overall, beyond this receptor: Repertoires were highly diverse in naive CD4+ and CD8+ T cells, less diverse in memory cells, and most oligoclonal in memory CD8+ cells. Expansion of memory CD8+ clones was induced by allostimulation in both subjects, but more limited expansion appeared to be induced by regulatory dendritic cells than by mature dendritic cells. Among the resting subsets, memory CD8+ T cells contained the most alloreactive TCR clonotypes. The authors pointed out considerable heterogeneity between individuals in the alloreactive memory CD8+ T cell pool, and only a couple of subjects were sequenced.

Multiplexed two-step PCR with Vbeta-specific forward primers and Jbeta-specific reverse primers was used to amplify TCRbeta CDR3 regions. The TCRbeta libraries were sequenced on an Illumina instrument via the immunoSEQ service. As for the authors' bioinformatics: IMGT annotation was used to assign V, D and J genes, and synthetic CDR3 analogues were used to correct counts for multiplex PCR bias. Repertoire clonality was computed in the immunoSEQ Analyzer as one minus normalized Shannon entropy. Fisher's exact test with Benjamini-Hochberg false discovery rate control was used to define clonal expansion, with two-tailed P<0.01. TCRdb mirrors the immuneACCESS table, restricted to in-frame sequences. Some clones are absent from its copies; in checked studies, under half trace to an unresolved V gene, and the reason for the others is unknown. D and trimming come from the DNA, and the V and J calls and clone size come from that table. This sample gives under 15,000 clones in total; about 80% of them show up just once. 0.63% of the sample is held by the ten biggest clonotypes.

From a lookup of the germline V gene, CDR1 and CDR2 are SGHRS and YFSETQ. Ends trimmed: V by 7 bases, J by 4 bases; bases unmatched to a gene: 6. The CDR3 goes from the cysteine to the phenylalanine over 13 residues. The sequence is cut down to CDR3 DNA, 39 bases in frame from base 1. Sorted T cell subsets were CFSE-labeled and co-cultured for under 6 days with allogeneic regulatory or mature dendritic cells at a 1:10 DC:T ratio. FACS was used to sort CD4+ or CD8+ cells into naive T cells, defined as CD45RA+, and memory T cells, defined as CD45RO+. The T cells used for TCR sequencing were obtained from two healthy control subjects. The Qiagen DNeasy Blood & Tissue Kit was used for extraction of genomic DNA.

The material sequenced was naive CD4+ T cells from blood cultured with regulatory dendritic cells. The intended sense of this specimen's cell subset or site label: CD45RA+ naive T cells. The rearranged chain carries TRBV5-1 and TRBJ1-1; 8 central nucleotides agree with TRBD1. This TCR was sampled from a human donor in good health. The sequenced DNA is TGCGCCAGCCAAGGACAGGGAGGCACTGAAGCTTTCTTT. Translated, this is CASQGQGGTEAFF. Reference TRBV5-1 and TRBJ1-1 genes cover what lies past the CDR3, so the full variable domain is KAGVTQTPRYLIKTRGQQVTLSCSPISGHRSVSWYQQTPGQGLQFLFEYFSETQRNKGNFPGRFSGRQFSNSRSEMNVSTLELGDSALYLCASQGQGGTEAFFGQGTRLTVV.